This TCR beta chain was sequenced for a study of monozygotic twins with inflammatory bowel disease. Template switching incorporated UMIs with a 6-nucleotide sample barcode. TCRdb reanalyzed the 5' RACE reads, giving one entry per CDR3 protein sequence and no DNA. The sample shows around 230,000 distinct CDR3 sequences, and approximately 1.6% sits with its ten largest clones. Study outcomes and limitations: Healthy co-twins, by inverse Simpson, had higher TCRbeta diversity than their siblings with IBD.

This CDR3 contains 15 residues. Points on this clonotype: Its cognate antigen is unknown.

The V gene is TRBV12-3 or TRBV12-4, the J gene TRBJ1-5; lacking DNA, the TRBD1 call made by TCRdb goes unchecked. The receptor was isolated from a human donor with ulcerative colitis or Crohn's disease, or a healthy co-twin of an affected twin (not recorded which). The sample comprised blood. The CDR3 here is CASSSGASGNQPQHF.